This is a list of T cell receptor beta chains from one sample in a study of blood T cell repertoires in COVID-19. Clones were read by immunoSEQ multiplex PCR, and TCRdb kept only the in-frame ones, dropping some. Of some 180,000 clones listed, about 85% are singletons. Sequenced: PBMCs or T cells enriched from blood (not recorded which). Receptor source: a woman aged 35 to 49 in a cohort exposed to, infected with or recovered from COVID-19 (not recorded which). Each CDR3 is given with its conserved first and last residue. A D gene is named only where the DNA matches it firmly. Only some rows state a clone size, as once, few, many or a class for expanded clones.

TRBV29-1	.	TRBJ1-2	.	CSVEGTEYGYTF	TGCAGCGTTGAAGGGACAGAGTATGGCTACACCTTC
TRBV5-1	.	TRBJ1-2	.	CASSYNSGGYTF	TGCGCCAGCAGCTACAACAGCGGAGGCTACACCTTC
TRBV6-5	.	TRBJ1-2	.	CASREESGTAYGYTF	TGTGCCAGCAGAGAGGAGTCCGGGACTGCTTATGGCTACACCTTC
TRBV18	.	TRBJ1-1	.	CASSPAPGGTMNTEAFF	TGTGCCAGCTCACCCGCCCCCGGCGGAACCATGAACACTGAAGCTTTCTTT
TRBV27	.	TRBJ2-2	.	CASRLMEGRELFF	TGTGCCAGCCGCTTGATGGAGGGGAGGGAGCTGTTTTTT
TRBV2	.	TRBJ2-7	TRBD1	CASSEFRRLDRGYEQYF	TGTGCCAGCAGTGAATTTCGTCGGCTGGACAGGGGATACGAGCAGTACTTC
TRBV7-9	once	TRBJ1-1	TRBD1	CASSKDRGANTEAFF	TGTGCCAGCAGCAAGGACAGGGGGGCGAACACTGAAGCTTTCTTT
TRBV24-1	.	TRBJ2-2	TRBD1	CATSDSGTGITGELFF	TGTGCCACCAGTGACTCCGGGACAGGGATAACCGGGGAGCTGTTTTTT
TRBV15	.	TRBJ2-7	TRBD1	CATSRSRGLSLEQYF	TGTGCCACCAGCAGATCCAGGGGGCTTTCCCTGGAGCAGTACTTC
TRBV2	.	TRBJ2-7	TRBD1	CASSNRFQGAYEQYF	TGTGCCAGCAGTAACCGGTTTCAGGGGGCGTACGAGCAGTACTTC
TRBV5-1	.	TRBJ2-7	TRBD1	CASSRSPVGTGMAYEQYF	TGCGCCAGCAGCCGTTCCCCCGTTGGGACAGGTATGGCCTACGAGCAGTACTTC
TRBV10-3	.	TRBJ2-3	TRBD2	CAISESRGLPSRGGLDTQYF	TGTGCCATCAGTGAGTCCCGCGGTCTTCCCTCGCGGGGGGGGCTGGATACGCAGTATTTT
TRBV6-2/TRBV6-3	few	TRBJ2-7	.	CASSYVESSYEQYF	TGTGCCAGCAGTTACGTTGAGTCGTCCTACGAGCAGTACTTC
TRBV4-2	.	TRBJ2-1	TRBD2	CASSQERGIVGGPWGEQFF	TGTGCCAGCAGCCAAGAGAGGGGCATAGTGGGAGGGCCTTGGGGTGAGCAGTTCTTC
TRBV23-1	.	TRBJ1-6	.	CASSQSIGATDSPLHF	TGCGCCAGCAGTCAATCGATAGGGGCGACTGATTCACCCCTCCACTTT
TRBV19	.	TRBJ1-5	.	CASSWRDGSNQPQHF	TGTGCCAGTAGCTGGCGGGACGGTAGCAATCAGCCCCAGCATTTT
TRBV7-9	.	TRBJ2-1	.	CASSRSPPNEQFF	TGTGCCAGCAGCCGGTCTCCGCCGAATGAGCAGTTCTTC
TRBV3-1/TRBV3-2	.	TRBJ1-1	TRBD1	CASSPTGTGPSGTEAFF	TGTGCCAGCAGCCCCACCGGGACAGGCCCTTCGGGAACTGAAGCTTTCTTT
TRBV27	.	TRBJ1-1	.	CASRTNTEAFF	TGTGCCAGCAGAACAAACACTGAAGCTTTCTTT
TRBV4-1	.	TRBJ1-5	.	CASSQARTGGIVSQPQHF	TGCGCCAGCAGCCAAGCTAGGACGGGGGGCATTGTCTCTCAGCCCCAGCATTTT
TRBV7-9	.	TRBJ1-1	.	CASSLSTTGVGTEAFF	TGTGCCAGCAGCCTATCAACGACGGGAGTTGGCACTGAAGCTTTCTTT
TRBV6-5	.	TRBJ1-2	TRBD1	CASSYSNRGYGYTF	TGTGCCAGCAGTTACTCGAACAGGGGATATGGCTACACCTTC
TRBV27	.	TRBJ2-3	.	CASSLLGTDTQYF	TGTGCCAGCAGTTTACTCGGGACAGATACGCAGTATTTT
TRBV29-1	.	TRBJ1-2	TRBD1	CSVEEWAPQGNNYGYTF	TGCAGCGTTGAGGAATGGGCCCCACAGGGGAATAACTATGGCTACACCTTC
TRBV10-3	.	TRBJ2-2	.	CAISGTGNTGELFF	TGTGCCATCAGTGGGACTGGCAACACCGGGGAGCTGTTTTTT
TRBV12-5	.	TRBJ1-1	.	CASVIFGGGTEAFF	TGTGCTAGTGTTATCTTCGGGGGTGGCACTGAAGCTTTCTTT
TRBV18	.	TRBJ1-1	.	CASAEGDTEAFF	TGTGCCAGCGCCGAGGGGGACACTGAAGCTTTCTTT
TRBV7-8	.	TRBJ2-7	TRBD1	CASSLDRADEQYF	TGTGCCAGCAGCCTTGACAGGGCGGACGAGCAGTACTTC
TRBV9	.	TRBJ2-1	.	CASSVRSYNEQFF	TGTGCCAGCAGCGTTAGATCCTACAATGAGCAGTTCTTC
TRBV2	.	TRBJ2-5	.	CASILEREETQYF	TGTGCCAGCATATTAGAGCGGGAAGAGACCCAGTACTTC
TRBV2	.	TRBJ1-2	.	CASSEHGVNYGYTF	TGTGCCAGCAGTGAGCACGGAGTTAACTATGGCTACACCTTC
TRBV4-2	.	TRBJ1-5	.	CASSQVGTNSNQPQHF	TGTGCCAGCAGCCAAGTGGGGACTAATAGCAATCAGCCCCAGCATTTT
TRBV29-1	.	TRBJ1-2	TRBD1	CSARRDRGEYGYTF	TGCAGCGCCAGAAGGGACAGGGGAGAATATGGCTACACCTTC
TRBV11-2	.	TRBJ1-1	.	CASSFGQGEAFF	TGTGCCAGCAGCTTCGGGCAGGGGGAAGCTTTCTTT
TRBV30	.	TRBJ2-1	.	CAWSPLRRGLESEQFF	TGTGCCTGGAGTCCTTTGAGGAGGGGCTTAGAGTCTGAGCAGTTCTTC
TRBV4-1	.	TRBJ2-3	.	CASSHPREGGRGDTQYF	TGCGCCAGCAGCCATCCCAGAGAGGGGGGGCGTGGAGATACGCAGTATTTT
TRBV29-1	.	TRBJ1-4	TRBD1	CSVADRATNEKLFF	TGCAGCGTTGCCGACAGGGCAACTAATGAAAAACTGTTTTTT
TRBV4-1	.	TRBJ2-7	.	CASSPRTGGTYEQYF	TGCGCCAGCAGTCCAAGAACTGGGGGGACCTACGAGCAGTACTTC
TRBV24-1	.	TRBJ1-1	TRBD1	CATSERTGSDTEAFF	TGTGCCACCAGTGAGAGGACAGGGTCGGACACTGAAGCTTTCTTT
TRBV9	.	TRBJ2-6	.	CASSVASMGGSSGANVLTF	TGTGCCAGCAGCGTAGCCTCGATGGGGGGTAGTTCTGGGGCCAACGTCCTGACTTTC
TRBV30	.	TRBJ2-7	.	CAWSSVFGIVSEQYF	TGTGCCTGGAGTTCAGTTTTCGGGATAGTCTCCGAGCAGTACTTC
TRBV9	once	TRBJ2-3	.	CASSVGGQTHTDTQYF	TGTGCCAGCAGCGTAGGAGGCCAAACCCACACAGATACGCAGTATTTT
TRBV7-6	.	TRBJ2-7	.	CASSLGRIYEQYF	TGTGCCAGCAGCTTAGGTAGAATCTACGAGCAGTACTTC
TRBV21-1	few	TRBJ2-7	.	CASSSSRCEQYF	TGTGCCAGCAGCTCCTCCAGGTGCGAGCAGTACTTC
TRBV6-5	.	TRBJ1-1	TRBD1	CASSWTGGTEAFF	TGTGCCAGCAGTTGGACAGGAGGGACTGAAGCTTTCTTT
TRBV19	few	TRBJ1-4	TRBD1	CASSTRDRDNEKLFF	TGTGCCAGTAGTACCCGGGACAGGGATAATGAAAAACTGTTTTTT
TRBV7-9	once	TRBJ1-4	TRBD1	CASSPDRGQRDNEKLFF	TGTGCCAGCAGCCCAGACAGGGGGCAGCGGGATAATGAAAAACTGTTTTTT
TRBV7-8	.	TRBJ2-7	TRBD2	CASSLEFSGGSYEQYF	TGTGCCAGCAGCTTAGAATTTAGCGGGGGGTCCTACGAGCAGTACTTC
TRBV6-1	once	TRBJ1-1	.	CASSDSPEGYTEAFF	TGTGCCAGCAGTGATTCTCCTGAGGGTTACACTGAAGCTTTCTTT
TRBV7-9	.	TRBJ2-7	TRBD1	CASSDLRDSGSYEQYF	TGTGCCAGCAGCGACCTCCGGGACAGTGGCTCCTACGAGCAGTACTTC
TRBV10-2	.	TRBJ2-4	TRBD2	CASHGTSVNIQYF	TGCGCCAGCCACGGGACTAGCGTAAACATTCAGTACTTC
TRBV13	.	TRBJ1-6	TRBD1	CASSEGTGTANSPLHF	TGTGCCAGCAGCGAAGGAACCGGGACAGCAAATTCACCCCTCCACTTT
TRBV13	.	TRBJ1-2	TRBD1	CASSSGQGALGYTF	TGTGCCAGCAGCTCGGGACAGGGGGCGCTCGGCTACACCTTC